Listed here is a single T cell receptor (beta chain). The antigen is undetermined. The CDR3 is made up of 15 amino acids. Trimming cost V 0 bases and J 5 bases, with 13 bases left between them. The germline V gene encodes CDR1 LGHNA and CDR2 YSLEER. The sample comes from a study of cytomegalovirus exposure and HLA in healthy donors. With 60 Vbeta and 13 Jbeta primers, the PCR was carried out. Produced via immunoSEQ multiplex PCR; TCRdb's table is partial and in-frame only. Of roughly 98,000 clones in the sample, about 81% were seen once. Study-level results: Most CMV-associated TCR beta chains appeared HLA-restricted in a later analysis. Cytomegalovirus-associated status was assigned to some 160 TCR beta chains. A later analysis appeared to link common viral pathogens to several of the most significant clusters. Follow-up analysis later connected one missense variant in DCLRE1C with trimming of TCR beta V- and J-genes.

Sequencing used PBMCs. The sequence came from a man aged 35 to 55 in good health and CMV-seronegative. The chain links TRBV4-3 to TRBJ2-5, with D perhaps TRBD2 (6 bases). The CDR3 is CASSQDGGRAETQYF. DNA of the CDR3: TGCGCCAGCAGCCAAGATGGAGGGCGAGCGGAGACCCAGTACTTC.